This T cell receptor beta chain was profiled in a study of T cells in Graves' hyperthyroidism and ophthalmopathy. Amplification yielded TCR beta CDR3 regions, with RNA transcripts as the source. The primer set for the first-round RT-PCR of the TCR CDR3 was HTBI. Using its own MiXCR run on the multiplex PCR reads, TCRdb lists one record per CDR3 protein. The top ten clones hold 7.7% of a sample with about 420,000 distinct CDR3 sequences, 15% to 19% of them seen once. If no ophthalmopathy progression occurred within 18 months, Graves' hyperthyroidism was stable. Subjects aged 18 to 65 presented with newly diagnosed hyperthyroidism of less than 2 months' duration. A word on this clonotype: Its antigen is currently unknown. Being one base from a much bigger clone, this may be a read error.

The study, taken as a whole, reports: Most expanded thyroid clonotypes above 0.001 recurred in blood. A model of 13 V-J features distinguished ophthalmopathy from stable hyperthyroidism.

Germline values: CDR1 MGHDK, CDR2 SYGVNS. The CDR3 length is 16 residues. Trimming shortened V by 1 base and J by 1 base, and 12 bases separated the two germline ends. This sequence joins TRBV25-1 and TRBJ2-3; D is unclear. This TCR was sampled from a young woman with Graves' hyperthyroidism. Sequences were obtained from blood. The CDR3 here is CASSESWRARTDTQYF. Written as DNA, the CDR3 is TGTGCCAGCAGTGAATCTTGGAGAGCCCGCACAGATACGCAGTATTTT.